This TCR beta chain was documented in a study of CD4 T cell repertoires in COVID-19. Study-level information: CFSE-low cells expanded nine to ten days with IL-2, then restimulated with other coronavirus spikes. Findings and caveats of the study: Between about 6 and 28% of SARS-CoV-2 clonotypes also appeared in SARS-CoV and/or HKU1 spike cultures.

V trimming: 5 bases; J trimming: 7 bases; junction bases outside the gene matches: 6. CDR1 SGHVS and CDR2 FQNEAQ come from the germline V gene. CDR3 size: 14 residues. Sequencing was done directly on freshly isolated, uncultured memory T cells. Comments on this clone: No antigen is known for it.

Clones were read by immunoSEQ multiplex PCR, and TCRdb kept only the in-frame ones, dropping some. The table includes about 75,000 clones, 80% to 90% detected once. This material consisted of CD4+ T cells from peripheral blood, taken after recovery from COVID-19. This sequence was found in a human donor who had COVID-19. The chain has TRBV7-8 and TRBJ1-5; TRBD1 agrees at 9 bases. In DNA, the CDR3 is TGTGCCAGCAGCCGAGGGACAGGGAGCCAGCCCCAGCATTTT. Its translation is CASSRGTGSQPQHF. The variable domain in full, with the rest retrieved from reference TRBV7-8 and TRBJ1-5, is GAGVSQSPRYKVAKRGQDVALRCDPISGHVSLFWYQQALGQGPEFLTYFQNEAQLDKSGLPSDRFFAERPEGSVSTLKIQRTQQEDSAVYLCASSRGTGSQPQHFGDGTRLSIL.